These 28 T cell receptor beta chains originate from one sample sequenced in a study of control samples from healthy donors and cancer patients. Produced via immunoSEQ multiplex PCR; TCRdb's table is partial and in-frame only. The data contain 70,000 to 85,000 clones, roughly 84% of them singletons. The sequenced sample was PBMCs. Receptors originate from a man in his 60s with head and neck cancer.

The chain recombines TRBV7-9 with TRBJ1-1; a possible D gene is TRBD1 (6 bases). The V end was cut by 5 bases, the J end by 6 bases, with 22 bases between. The CDR3 runs 16 residues. CDR1 is SEHNR and CDR2 is FQNEAQ in the germline V gene (reference sequence). The CDR3 reads CASSPEPGTKHPEAFF. In nucleotides, the CDR3 is TGTGCCAGCAGCCCAGAACCCGGGACAAAGCACCCTGAAGCTTTCTTT.

This clone was counted between two and nine times. The rearrangement joins TRBV19 to TRBJ1-3, with D unclear. Per the germline V gene, CDR1 is LNHDA and CDR2 is SQIVND (reference sequence). With 3 bases removed from V and 0 bases from J, the gap between germline ends came to 12 bases. The CDR3 has 16 amino acids. In DNA, the CDR3 is TGTGCCAGTAGTATCGGCGGTACACTCTCTGGAAACACCATATATTTT. Its protein is CASSIGGTLSGNTIYF.

This clone was seen just once. This chain joins TRBV27 and TRBJ2-5, with D possibly being TRBD1 (6 bases). CDR1 is MNHEY and CDR2 is SMNVEV in the germline V gene (reference sequence). Trimming took off 2 bases at V and 2 bases at J, with 15 bases between the two ends. The CDR3 sequence is 16 residues long. The CDR3 region has the DNA TGTGCCAGCAGTTTAAACAGGGCACAGCTTCAAGAGACCCAGTACTTC. It specifies CASSLNRAQLQETQYF.

This clone was observed a single time. The chain recombines TRBV19 with TRBJ1-2; TRBD1 aligns across 7 bases. The CDR3 totals 15 residues. The V segment lost 6 bases and the J segment 4 bases; nucleotides outside the gene matches: 11. Looked up from germline, CDR1 is LNHDA and CDR2 is SQIVND (reference sequence). The CDR3 nucleotides are TGTGCCAGTAGGACCCCGGGACAGCGACTCTATGGCTACACCTTC. Translated: CASRTPGQRLYGYTF.

The chain links TRBV6-5 to TRBJ2-7; TRBD1 is a possible D gene (5 bases). The ends were cut back, 6 bases at V and 2 bases at J, with 14 bases in the middle. The CDR3 length is 14 residues. The germline V gene encodes CDR1 MNHEY and CDR2 SVGAGI. DNA for the CDR3: TGTGCCAGCAGGGGGCCCGGCGGAACCTACGAGCAGTACTTC. Protein: CASRGPGGTYEQYF.

The chain carries TRBV10-2 and TRBJ2-7; TRBD1 matches 9 bases. This CDR3 region has 13 residues. The V gene end was trimmed by 4 bases and the J gene end by 6 bases; junction bases not matched to a gene: 4. Looked up from germline, CDR1 is WSHSY and CDR2 is SAAADI. This CDR3 is CASSAPDRGEQYF. The CDR3 DNA is TGCGCCAGCAGTGCCCCGGACAGGGGCGAGCAGTACTTC.

This clone showed up just once. The chain joins TRBV28 to TRBJ1-1; D remains ambiguous. V lost 5 bases and J 0 bases, leaving 25 bases between the germline ends. This CDR3 comprises 19 residues. Germline V gives CDR1 MDHEN, CDR2 SYDVKM. The CDR3 DNA follows: TGTGCCAGCAGTCACCCACCATCGACCCCTCGGTATATGAACACTGAAGCTTTCTTT. This sequence encodes CASSHPPSTPRYMNTEAFF.

This clone was counted at least ten times. In DNA form, the CDR3 reads TGTGCCAGCAGCCTCACACAGGGGGCCTACGAGCAGTACTTC. This translates into CASSLTQGAYEQYF. V usage is TRBV5-4 and J usage is TRBJ2-7, with 8 bases that match TRBD1. The CDR3 is 14 amino acids. Germline V gene lookup returns CDR1 SGHNT and CDR2 YYREEE (reference sequence). V lost 4 bases to trimming and J lost 2 bases; unmatched junction nucleotides: 5.

This chain uses TRBV4-2 with TRBJ1-4, with 12 bases lining up with TRBD1. The trim removed 1 base at V and 8 bases at J, leaving 5 bases unmatched. The CDR3 is 16 residues long. Germline V gene data show CDR1 as LGHNA and CDR2 as YNFKEQ. The CDR3 is CASSQALGQGAEKLFF. The DNA of the CDR3 is TGTGCCAGCAGCCAAGCATTGGGACAGGGGGCCGAAAAACTGTTTTTT.

The rearrangement uses TRBV7-9 and TRBJ1-4; 8 bases line up with TRBD1. V lost 1 base and J lost 6; bases outside the gene matches: 7. The CDR3 consists of 16 residues. Germline assignment: CDR1 SEHNR and CDR2 FQNEAQ (reference sequence). The CDR3: CASSLGDRPYYEKLFF. CDR3 sequence (DNA): TGTGCCAGCAGCTTAGGGGACAGGCCCTATTATGAAAAACTGTTTTTT.

This clone has just one count. The chain is built from TRBV6-6 and TRBJ2-1; TRBD1 matches 11 bases. The J segment lost 8 bases and the V segment lost 5 bases, leaving 5 bases of the junction unmatched. The V gene's germline CDR1 is MNHNY and CDR2 SVGAGI (reference sequence). The CDR3 loop spans 14 amino acids. This chain's CDR3 is CASSRGQGGDEQFF. The CDR3, as DNA: TGTGCCAGCAGTCGGGGACAGGGGGGTGATGAGCAGTTCTTC.

The chain carries TRBV4-1 and TRBJ2-7; no firm D call. CDR1 and CDR2 from the germline V gene are MGHRA and YSYEKL. The CDR3 runs 14 residues. Trimming shortened V by 1 base and J by 0 bases, and 7 bases separated the two germline ends. DNA of the CDR3: TGCGCCAGCAGCCAAGGTCTGGGCTCCTACGAGCAGTACTTC. Residues: CASSQGLGSYEQYF.

V gene TRBV6-5 combines with J gene TRBJ2-7; 8 positions agree with TRBD2. With V trimmed by 6 bases and J by 0 bases, 7 bases remained unmatched. CDR3 size: 15 residues. Germline assignment: CDR1 MNHEY and CDR2 SVGAGI. CDR3 region: CASRRQRESSYEQYF. As DNA, the CDR3 is TGTGCCAGCAGACGCCAGCGGGAGAGCTCCTACGAGCAGTACTTC.

The chain couples TRBV19 to TRBJ2-7; 7 bases are shared with TRBD1. V shed 6 bases and J 3 bases; nucleotides not matched to a gene: 11. Per germline, CDR1 LNHDA and CDR2 SQIVND (reference sequence). The CDR3 totals 15 residues. Here the CDR3 DNA reads TGTGCCAGTAGGGCCCGGGACAGCCCCCTCTACGAGCAGTACTTC. It specifies CASRARDSPLYEQYF.

This sequence joins TRBV3-1 (or the pseudogene TRBV3-2) and TRBJ2-2; D may correspond to TRBD1 or TRBD2 (5 bases each). The germline CDR1 and CDR2 sequences are LGHDT and YNNKEL (reference sequence). Deletions cut 4 bases from V and 8 bases from J, with 8 bases between. This CDR3 is built from 12 residues. CDR3 DNA sequence: TGTGCCAGCAGCCGAGGGGCAGGGGAGCTGTTTTTT. It codes for CASSRGAGELFF.

The table lists this clone with a few counts. The chain is built from TRBV7-9 and TRBJ1-2, with D perhaps TRBD1 (6 bases). Trimming stripped 5 bases from V and 5 bases from J, with 15 bases between. The germline V gene has CDR1 SEHNR and CDR2 FQNEAQ (reference sequence). This CDR3 spans 14 amino acids. The DNA for the CDR3 is TGTGCCAGCAGCCGCGGACAGCGATTATATGGCTACACCTTC. Translating gives CASSRGQRLYGYTF.

This clone was counted a few times. The chain recombines TRBV14 with TRBJ1-5; perhaps TRBD1 as D (6 bases). V gave up 1 base and J gave up 6 bases, with 22 bases separating them. Per germline, CDR1 SGHDN and CDR2 FVKESK. The CDR3 loop spans 18 amino acids. The CDR3 DNA is TGTGCCAGCAGCCAAGGGTGGGACACCGGCGGGATTAGTCAGCCCCAGCATTTT. It specifies CASSQGWDTGGISQPQHF.

The genes are TRBV5-6 and TRBJ1-2; a weak D match, TRBD1 (5 bases). The CDR3 has 15 amino acids. Trimming left V 0 bases short and J 4 bases short, with 13 bases between. Per the germline V gene, CDR1 is SGHDT and CDR2 is YYEEEE. The CDR3 DNA reads as TGTGCCAGCAGCTTGGTGGCAGGGCCCCCCTATGGCTACACCTTC. This codes for CASSLVAGPPYGYTF.

The chain recombines TRBV5-4 with TRBJ1-4, with 9 nucleotides matching TRBD1. J lost 3 bases, V lost 4 bases, and 10 bases had no gene match. Germline lookup yields CDR1 SGHNT and CDR2 YYREEE (reference sequence). CDR3 length: 17 amino acids. CDR3 residues: CASSRTGGAGANEKLFF. CDR3 DNA: TGTGCCAGCAGCCGAACAGGGGGCGCGGGGGCTAATGAAAAACTGTTTTTT.

The CDR3 DNA reads as TGCGCCAGCAGCTTCCCCATAGCGGGGTCCCCCTACGAGCAGTACTTC. Translating it yields CASSFPIAGSPYEQYF. The chain uses TRBV5-1 and TRBJ2-7, with 8 bases aligning to TRBD2. V shed 2 bases and J 2 bases; nucleotides not matched to a gene: 9. The length of the CDR3 is 16 residues. Per germline, CDR1 SGHRS and CDR2 YFSETQ. The full variable domain, in which reference TRBV5-1 and TRBJ2-7 provide the parts outside the CDR3, is KAGVTQTPRYLIKTRGQQVTLSCSPISGHRSVSWYQQTPGQGLQFLFEYFSETQRNKGNFPGRFSGRQFSNSRSEMNVSTLELGDSALYLCASSFPIAGSPYEQYFGPGTRLTVT.

The chain links TRBV29-1 to TRBJ2-3, with 11 nucleotides matching TRBD2. The V gene end was trimmed by 6 bases and the J gene end by 9 bases; junction bases not matched to a gene: 17. The CDR3 runs to 16 residues. Germline CDR1 reads SQVTM; CDR2 reads ANQGSEA. Here the CDR3 reads CSVHQGTSGPLGTQYF. The CDR3 DNA sequence: TGCAGCGTCCATCAGGGGACTAGCGGTCCCCTGGGGACGCAGTATTTT.

The genes are TRBV5-5 and TRBJ2-7, with D perhaps TRBD1 (6 bases). V lost 3 bases and J lost 3, with 22 bases in between. In germline, CDR1 is SGHKS, CDR2 YYEKEE (reference sequence). The CDR3 totals 17 residues. CDR3 in DNA: TGTGCCAGCAGCTATCGGTCCACAGGGCTCACCATCTACGAGCAGTACTTC. It specifies CASSYRSTGLTIYEQYF.

The chain has TRBV13 and TRBJ2-2; no clear D gene. Germline-derived CDR1 and CDR2 are PRHDT and FYEKMQ (reference sequence). V gave up 1 base and J gave up 6 bases, with 9 bases separating them. This CDR3 comprises 14 residues. For the CDR3, the DNA is TGTGCCAGCAGCTTAGCCCACAGTCCCGGGGAGCTGTTTTTT. The encoded protein is CASSLAHSPGELFF.

In nucleotides, the CDR3 is TGTGCCAGCAGTTTATATGACAGGGGGAATCAGCCCCAGCATTTT. It codes for CASSLYDRGNQPQHF. This chain connects TRBV28 to TRBJ1-5; TRBD1 agrees at 9 bases. V lost 1 base and J lost 4; bases outside the gene matches: 2. Germline V CDR1 and CDR2: MDHEN, SYDVKM. CDR3 size: 15 residues.

This chain uses TRBV7-2 with TRBJ1-1; 8 bases map to TRBD1. Trimming at V came to 7 bases and at J to 5 bases, leaving 9 bases not matched to a gene. The CDR3 runs 14 residues. Germline V lookup: CDR1 SGHTA, CDR2 FQGNSA. The CDR3 protein is CASTLDRGGTEAFF. As DNA, the CDR3 is TGTGCCAGCACCCTTGACAGGGGCGGTACTGAAGCTTTCTTT.

On this clone: One end of the junction fails to match germline, which may point to a read error. DNA for the CDR3: TGCGCCAGCAGTCAAGGCGCACAGGGTCAACAGATCTTC. Protein sequence: CASSQGAQGQQIF. This rearrangement joins TRBV23-1 to TRBJ2-1; D possibly corresponds to TRBD1 (6 bases). TRBV23-1 is an open reading frame, and its role is uncertain. The CDR3 has 13 residues.

The chain is built from TRBV11-3 and TRBJ1-1, with a tentative D call TRBD1 (6 bases). Germline V gene lookup returns CDR1 SGHNT and CDR2 YENEEA. The CDR3 length is 13 residues. V was trimmed by 0 bases and J by 13 bases, leaving 15 bases between them. The CDR3 bases are TGTGCCAGCAGCTTAGAGGGGGGCAGACGGGTTTTCTTT. Translated, it gives CASSLEGGRRVFF.

The V call is TRBV28, the J call TRBJ1-5, with 9 bases identical to TRBD1. The junction had 4 bases not matched to a gene; V was cut back by 2 bases and J by 8 bases. The CDR3 has 14 residues. Per germline, CDR1 MDHEN and CDR2 SYDVKM. CDR3 nucleotides: TGTGCCAGCAGTTTAGGGGGGACAGGGAAGCCCCAGCATTTT. Its protein is CASSLGGTGKPQHF.